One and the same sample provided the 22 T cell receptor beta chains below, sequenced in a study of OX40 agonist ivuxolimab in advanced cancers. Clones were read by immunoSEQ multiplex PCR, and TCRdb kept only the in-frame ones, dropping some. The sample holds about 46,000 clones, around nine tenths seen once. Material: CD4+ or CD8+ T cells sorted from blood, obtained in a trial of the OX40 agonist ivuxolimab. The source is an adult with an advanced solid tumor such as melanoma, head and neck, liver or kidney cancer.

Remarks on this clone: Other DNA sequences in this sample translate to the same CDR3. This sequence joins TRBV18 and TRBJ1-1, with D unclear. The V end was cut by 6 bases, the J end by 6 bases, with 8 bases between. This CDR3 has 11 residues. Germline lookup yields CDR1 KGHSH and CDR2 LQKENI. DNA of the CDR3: TGTGCCAGCTCGGAAGGTCCTGAAGCTTTCTTT. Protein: CASSEGPEAFF.

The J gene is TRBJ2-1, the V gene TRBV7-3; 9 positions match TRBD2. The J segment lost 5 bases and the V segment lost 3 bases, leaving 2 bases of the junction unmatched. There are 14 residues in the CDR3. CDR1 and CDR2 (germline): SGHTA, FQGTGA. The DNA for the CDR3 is TGTGCCAGCAGCTTGAGCGGGGGGAACAATGAGCAGTTCTTC. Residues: CASSLSGGNNEQFF.

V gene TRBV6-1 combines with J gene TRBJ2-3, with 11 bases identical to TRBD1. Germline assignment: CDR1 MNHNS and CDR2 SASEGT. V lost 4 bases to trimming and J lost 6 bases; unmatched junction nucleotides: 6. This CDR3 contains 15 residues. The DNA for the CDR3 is TGTGCCAGCAGTGCCGGGACAGGGGGAGGGGATACGCAGTATTTT. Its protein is CASSAGTGGGDTQYF.

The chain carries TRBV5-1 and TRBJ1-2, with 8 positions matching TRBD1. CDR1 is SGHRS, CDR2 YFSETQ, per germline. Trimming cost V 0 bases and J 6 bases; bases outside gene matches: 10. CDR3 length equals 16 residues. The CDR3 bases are TGCGCCAGCAGCTTGGCTCCGGACAGGGCTATTGATGGCTACACCTTC. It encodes CASSLAPDRAIDGYTF.

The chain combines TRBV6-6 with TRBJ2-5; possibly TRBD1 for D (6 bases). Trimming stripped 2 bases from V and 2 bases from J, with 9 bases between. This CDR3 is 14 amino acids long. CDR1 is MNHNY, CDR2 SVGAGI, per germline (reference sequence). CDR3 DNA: TGTGCCAGCAGTTACACCAGGGGTCAAGAGACCCAGTACTTC. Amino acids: CASSYTRGQETQYF.

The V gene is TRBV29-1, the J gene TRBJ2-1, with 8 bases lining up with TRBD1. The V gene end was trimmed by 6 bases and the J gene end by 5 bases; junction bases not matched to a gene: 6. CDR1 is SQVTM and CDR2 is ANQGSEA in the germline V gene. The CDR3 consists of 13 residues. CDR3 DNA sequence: TGCAGCGTGGCAGGGGGCGTCAACAATGAGCAGTTCTTC. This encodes CSVAGGVNNEQFF.

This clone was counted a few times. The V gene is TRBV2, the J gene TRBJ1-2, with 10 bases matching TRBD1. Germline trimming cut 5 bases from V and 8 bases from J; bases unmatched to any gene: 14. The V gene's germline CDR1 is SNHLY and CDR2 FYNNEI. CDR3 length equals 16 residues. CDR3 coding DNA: TGTGCCAGCAGTTCCTCACGGGACAGGGGAAGAGAAGGCTACACCTTC. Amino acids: CASSSSRDRGREGYTF.

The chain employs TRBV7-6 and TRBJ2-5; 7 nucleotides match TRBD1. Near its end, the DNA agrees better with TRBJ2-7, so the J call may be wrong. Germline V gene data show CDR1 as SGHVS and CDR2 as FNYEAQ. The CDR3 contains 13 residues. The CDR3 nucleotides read TGTGCCAGCAGCCCGGGACAGATCTACGAGCAGTACTTC. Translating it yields CASSPGQIYEQYF.

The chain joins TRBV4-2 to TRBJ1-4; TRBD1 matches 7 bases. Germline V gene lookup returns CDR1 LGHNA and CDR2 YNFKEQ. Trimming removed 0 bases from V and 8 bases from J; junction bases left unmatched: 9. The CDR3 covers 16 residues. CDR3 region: CASSQDPDRELEKLFF. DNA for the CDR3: TGTGCCAGCAGCCAAGATCCCGACAGGGAGTTAGAAAAACTGTTTTTT.

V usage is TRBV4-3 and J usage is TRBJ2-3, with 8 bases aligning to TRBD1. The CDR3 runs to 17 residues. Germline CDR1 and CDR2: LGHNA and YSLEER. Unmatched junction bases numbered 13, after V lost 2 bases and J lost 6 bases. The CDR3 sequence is CASSQTNSGTGLDTQYF. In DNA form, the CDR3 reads TGCGCCAGCAGCCAAACCAACTCCGGGACAGGATTGGATACGCAGTATTTT.

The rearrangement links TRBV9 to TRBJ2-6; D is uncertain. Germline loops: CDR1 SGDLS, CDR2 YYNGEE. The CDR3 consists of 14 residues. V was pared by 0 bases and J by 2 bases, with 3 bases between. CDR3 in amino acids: CASSVDAGANVLTF. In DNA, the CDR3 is TGTGCCAGCAGCGTAGACGCTGGGGCCAACGTCCTGACTTTC.

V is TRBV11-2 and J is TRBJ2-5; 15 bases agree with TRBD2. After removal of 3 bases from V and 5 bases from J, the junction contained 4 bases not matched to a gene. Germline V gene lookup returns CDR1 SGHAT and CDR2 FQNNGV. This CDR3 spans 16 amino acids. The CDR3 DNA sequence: TGTGCCAGCAGCTTGGGACTAGCGGGGGGCGGGGAGACCCAGTACTTC. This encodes CASSLGLAGGGETQYF.

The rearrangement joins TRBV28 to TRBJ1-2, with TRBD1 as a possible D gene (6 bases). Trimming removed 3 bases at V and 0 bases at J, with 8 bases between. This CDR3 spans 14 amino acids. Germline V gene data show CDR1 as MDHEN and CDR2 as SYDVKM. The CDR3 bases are TGTGCCAGCAGTTTGGAGGGGGCTAACTATGGCTACACCTTC. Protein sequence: CASSLEGANYGYTF.

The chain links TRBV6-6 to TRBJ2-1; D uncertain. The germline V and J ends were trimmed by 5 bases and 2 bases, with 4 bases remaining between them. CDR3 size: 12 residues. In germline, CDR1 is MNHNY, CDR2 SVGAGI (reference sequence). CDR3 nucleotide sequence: TGTGCCAGCAGTCCCCCCTACAATGAGCAGTTCTTC. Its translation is CASSPPYNEQFF.

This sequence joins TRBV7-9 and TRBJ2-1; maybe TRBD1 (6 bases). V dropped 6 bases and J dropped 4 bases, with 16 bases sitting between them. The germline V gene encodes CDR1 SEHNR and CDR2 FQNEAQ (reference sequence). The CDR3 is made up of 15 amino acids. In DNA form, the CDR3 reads TGTGCCAGCAGTTCACCGGGACAACCTTACAATGAGCAGTTCTTC. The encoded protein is CASSSPGQPYNEQFF.

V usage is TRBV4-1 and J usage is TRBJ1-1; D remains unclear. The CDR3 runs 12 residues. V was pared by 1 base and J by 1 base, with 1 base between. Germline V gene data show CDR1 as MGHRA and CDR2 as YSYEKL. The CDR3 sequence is CASSQGNTEAFF. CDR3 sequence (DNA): TGCGCCAGCAGCCAAGGGAACACTGAAGCTTTCTTT.

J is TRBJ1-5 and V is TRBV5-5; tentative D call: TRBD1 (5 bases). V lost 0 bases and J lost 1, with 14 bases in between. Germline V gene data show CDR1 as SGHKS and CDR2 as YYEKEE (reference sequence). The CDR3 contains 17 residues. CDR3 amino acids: CASSLGGTIQSNQPQHF. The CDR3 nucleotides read TGTGCCAGCAGCTTGGGGGGGACCATTCAAAGCAATCAGCCCCAGCATTTT.

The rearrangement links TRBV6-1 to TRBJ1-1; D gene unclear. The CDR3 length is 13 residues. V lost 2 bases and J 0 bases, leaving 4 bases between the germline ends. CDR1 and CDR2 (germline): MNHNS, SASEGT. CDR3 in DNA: TGTGCCAGCAGTGAACGGGTGAACACTGAAGCTTTCTTT. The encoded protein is CASSERVNTEAFF.

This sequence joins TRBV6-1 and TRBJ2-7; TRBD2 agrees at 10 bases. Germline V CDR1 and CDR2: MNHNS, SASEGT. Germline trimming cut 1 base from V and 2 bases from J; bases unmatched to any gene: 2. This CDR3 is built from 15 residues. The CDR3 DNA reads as TGTGCCAGCAGTGAAGGAGCGGGAGGGCCCTACGAGCAGTACTTC. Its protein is CASSEGAGGPYEQYF.

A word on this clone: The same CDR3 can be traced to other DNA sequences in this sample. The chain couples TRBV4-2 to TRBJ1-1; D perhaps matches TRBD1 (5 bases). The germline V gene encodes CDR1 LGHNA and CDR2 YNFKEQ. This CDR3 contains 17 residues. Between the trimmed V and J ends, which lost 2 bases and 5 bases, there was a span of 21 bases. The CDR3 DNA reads TGTGCCAGCAGCCAAAGTACCGAGGGGCCACGTCATACTGAAGCTTTCTTT. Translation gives CASSQSTEGPRHTEAFF.

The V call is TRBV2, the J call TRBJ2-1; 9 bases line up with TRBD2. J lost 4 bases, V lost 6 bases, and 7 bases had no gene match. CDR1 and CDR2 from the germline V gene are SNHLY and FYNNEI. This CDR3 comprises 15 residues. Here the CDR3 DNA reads TGTGCCAGCAGAGGGGCTAGCGGGGTTTACAATGAGCAGTTCTTC. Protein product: CASRGASGVYNEQFF.

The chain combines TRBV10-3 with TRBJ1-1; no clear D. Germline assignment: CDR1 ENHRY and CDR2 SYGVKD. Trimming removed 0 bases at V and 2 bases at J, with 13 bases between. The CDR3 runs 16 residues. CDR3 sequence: CAISESGWQPNTEAFF. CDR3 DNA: TGTGCCATCAGTGAGTCTGGATGGCAGCCCAACACTGAAGCTTTCTTT.